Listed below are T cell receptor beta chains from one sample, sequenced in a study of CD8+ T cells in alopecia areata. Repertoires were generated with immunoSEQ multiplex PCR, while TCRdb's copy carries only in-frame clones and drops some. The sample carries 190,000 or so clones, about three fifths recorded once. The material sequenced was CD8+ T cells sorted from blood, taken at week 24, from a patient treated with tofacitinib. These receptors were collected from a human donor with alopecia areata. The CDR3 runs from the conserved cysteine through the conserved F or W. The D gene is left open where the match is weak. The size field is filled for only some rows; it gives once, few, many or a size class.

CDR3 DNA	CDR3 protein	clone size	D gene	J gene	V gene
TGTGCCAGCAGAATTAGCGGGGGGTATCGCGAGCAGTACTTC	CASRISGGYREQYF	-	TRBD2	TRBJ2-7	TRBV27
TGCGCCAGCAGTGTTGCGGGGGGGAGCACAGATACGCAGTATTTT	CASSVAGGSTDTQYF	-	TRBD2	TRBJ2-3	TRBV5-1
TGTGCCAGCTCGGGGGGAGCGAATAATTCACCCCTCCACTTT	CASSGGANNSPLHF	-	-	TRBJ1-6	TRBV7-9
TGTGCCAGTAGTATCGGGGGGAATCAGCCCCAGCATTTT	CASSIGGNQPQHF	-	-	TRBJ1-5	TRBV19
TGTGCCAGCAGCCGATCGACAGGGAATCAGCCCCAGCATTTT	CASSRSTGNQPQHF	few	TRBD1	TRBJ1-5	TRBV13
TGCAGCGTTGAACTAGGACTAGCGGAAACCTACGAGCAGTACTTC	CSVELGLAETYEQYF	-	TRBD2	TRBJ2-7	TRBV29-1
TGCGCCAGCAGCATGGGACAGGGCACTGAAGCTTTCTTT	CASSMGQGTEAFF	-	TRBD1	TRBJ1-1	TRBV5-1
TGTGCCAGCAGGAGCGCCGGGGACGGGAACACCGGGGAGCTGTTTTTT	CASRSAGDGNTGELFF	-	-	TRBJ2-2	TRBV6-6
TGTGCCAGCAGTGAGGGCCCCCTTAATTACGAGCAGTACTTC	CASSEGPLNYEQYF	few	-	TRBJ2-7	TRBV6-1
TGTGCCAGCAGCTTGGGTTCCCGGGAGGAGAGGAATGGCTACACCTTC	CASSLGSREERNGYTF	-	-	TRBJ1-2	TRBV5-6
TGTGCCAGCAGCCAACCGGGACGGTTTGGGGAGCAGTACTTC	CASSQPGRFGEQYF	-	-	TRBJ2-7	TRBV4-2
TGTGCCAGTAGTATCGACGGGGAAGCTTTCTTT	CASSIDGEAFF	few	-	TRBJ1-1	TRBV19
TGTGCCAGCAGCGTGGGAGGGGGGGAACCCTTCTACGAGCAGTACTTC	CASSVGGGEPFYEQYF	few	-	TRBJ2-7	TRBV7-6
TGTGCCAGCAGCGTCGATGGTGCTAACTATGGCTACACCTTC	CASSVDGANYGYTF	-	-	TRBJ1-2	TRBV9
TGTGCCAGCAACCTAGCGGGGGGTAACAATGAGCAGTTCTTC	CASNLAGGNNEQFF	few	TRBD2	TRBJ2-1	TRBV28
TGTGCCAGCAGCGGCTGGGGTGAGACCCAGTACTTC	CASSGWGETQYF	-	-	TRBJ2-5	TRBV9
TGTGCCAGCAGTTTATTGGCGGGGGCCCCCCAAGAGACCCAGTACTTC	CASSLLAGAPQETQYF	-	-	TRBJ2-5	TRBV6-6
TGCGCCAGCAGCGATCAGAGGCAGCCCCAGCATTTT	CASSDQRQPQHF	-	-	TRBJ1-5	TRBV5-1
TGTGCCAGCAGTTACTCAGAGGGGGTAGGCAGTGGCTACACCTTC	CASSYSEGVGSGYTF	few	-	TRBJ1-2	TRBV6-6
TGTGCCAGCGGGGGGGGCCCCAATGAGCAGTTCTTC	CASGGGPNEQFF	-	-	TRBJ2-1	TRBV27
TGTGCCAGCAGTCCGGGACTAGCGGGGGGCCCCTTTCCCCACAACGAGCAGTACTTC	CASSPGLAGGPFPHNEQYF	-	TRBD2	TRBJ2-7	TRBV27
TGTGCTAGTGGTTTGGCCCCGGGGGGGCCCCAGCATTTT	CASGLAPGGPQHF	-	-	TRBJ1-5	TRBV12-5